The 2 T cell receptor beta chains listed next were all sequenced from one sample in a study of CD8 T cells in Susac syndrome. Random hexamers were used to reverse transcribe about 0.5 to 1 ug of RNA. Each CDR3 protein is one row after TCRdb ran MiXCR on the immunoSEQ multiplex PCR reads. The sample lists hundreds of thousands of distinct CDR3 sequences; just under 95% were seen once. Material: CD4+ T cells from PBMCs. The receptors originated from a human donor with multiple sclerosis.

The chain uses TRBV3-1 and TRBJ2-7; 8 bases fit TRBD2. V shed 1 base, J shed 3 bases, and the junction held 8 bases outside the gene matches. Germline-derived CDR1 and CDR2 are LGHDT and YNNKEL (reference sequence). The CDR3 loop spans 16 amino acids. The CDR3 DNA sequence: TGTGCCAGCAGCCAAGTTGAGCGGGGGAGCGGCTACGAGCAGTACTTC. Encoded protein: CASSQVERGSGYEQYF.

The chain carries TRBV29-1 and TRBJ2-3; 8 nucleotides line up with TRBD1. The germline gives CDR1 SQVTM, CDR2 ANQGSEA. V trimming: 6 bases; J trimming: 3 bases; junction bases outside the gene matches: 11. There are 15 residues in the CDR3. The DNA of the CDR3 is TGCAGCGTCACACAGGGGGGAATTGGGACAGATACGCAGTATTTT. It codes for CSVTQGGIGTDTQYF.